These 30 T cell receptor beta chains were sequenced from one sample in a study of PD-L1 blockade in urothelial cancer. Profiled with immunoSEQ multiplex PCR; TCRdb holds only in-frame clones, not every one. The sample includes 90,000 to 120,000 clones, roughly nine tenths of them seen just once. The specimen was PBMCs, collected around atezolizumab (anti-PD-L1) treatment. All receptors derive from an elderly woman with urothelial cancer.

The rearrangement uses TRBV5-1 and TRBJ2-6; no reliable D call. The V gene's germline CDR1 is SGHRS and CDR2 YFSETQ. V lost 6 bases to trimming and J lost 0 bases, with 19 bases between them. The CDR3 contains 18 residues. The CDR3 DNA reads TGCGCCAGCACCAGCTCCGGCGGTGGGTCCTCTGGGGCCAACGTCCTGACTTTC. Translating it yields CASTSSGGGSSGANVLTF.

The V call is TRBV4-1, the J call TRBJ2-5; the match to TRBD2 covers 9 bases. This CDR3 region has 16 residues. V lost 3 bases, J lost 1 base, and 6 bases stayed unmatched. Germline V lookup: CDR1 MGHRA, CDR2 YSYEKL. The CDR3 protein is CASSQGSSGVQETQYF. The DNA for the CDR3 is TGCGCCAGCAGCCAGGGGTCTAGCGGGGTCCAAGAGACCCAGTACTTC.

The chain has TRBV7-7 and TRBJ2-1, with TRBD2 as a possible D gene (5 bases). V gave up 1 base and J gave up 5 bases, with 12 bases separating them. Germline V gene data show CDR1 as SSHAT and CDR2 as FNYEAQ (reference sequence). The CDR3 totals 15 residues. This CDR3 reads CASSLESGDNNEQFF. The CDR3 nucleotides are TGTGCCAGCAGCTTAGAAAGCGGCGATAACAATGAGCAGTTCTTC. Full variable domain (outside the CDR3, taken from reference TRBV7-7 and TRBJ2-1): GAGVSQSPRYKVTKRGQDVTLRCDPISSHATLYWYQQALGQGPEFLTYFNYEAQPDKSGLPSDRFSAERPEGSISTLTIQRTEQRDSAMYRCASSLESGDNNEQFFGPGTRLTVL.

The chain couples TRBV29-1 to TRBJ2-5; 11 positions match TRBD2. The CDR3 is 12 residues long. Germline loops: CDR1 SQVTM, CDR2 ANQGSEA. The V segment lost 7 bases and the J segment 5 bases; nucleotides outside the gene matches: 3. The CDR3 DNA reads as TGCAGCGCAACTAGCGGGAGCGAGACCCAGTACTTC. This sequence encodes CSATSGSETQYF.

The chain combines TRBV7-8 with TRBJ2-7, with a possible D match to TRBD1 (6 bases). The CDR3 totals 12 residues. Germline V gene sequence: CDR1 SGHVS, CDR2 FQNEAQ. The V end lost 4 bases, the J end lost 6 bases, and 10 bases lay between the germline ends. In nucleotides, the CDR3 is TGTGCCAGCAGCTACGGGACAACCGAGCAGTACTTC. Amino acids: CASSYGTTEQYF.

The CDR3 region is CASSRRDYGYTF. The CDR3 region has the DNA TGTGCCAGCAGTAGACGGGACTATGGCTACACCTTC. V usage is TRBV28 and J usage is TRBJ1-2; D remains unclear. The germline V and J ends were trimmed by 5 bases and 3 bases, with 7 bases remaining between them. This CDR3 contains 12 residues. CDR1 and CDR2 from the germline V gene are MDHEN and SYDVKM.

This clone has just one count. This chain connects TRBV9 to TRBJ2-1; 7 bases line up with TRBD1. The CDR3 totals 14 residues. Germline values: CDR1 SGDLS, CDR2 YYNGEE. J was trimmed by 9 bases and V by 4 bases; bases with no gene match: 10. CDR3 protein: CASSRRPGQIEQFF. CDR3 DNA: TGTGCCAGCAGCAGACGACCGGGACAGATTGAGCAGTTCTTC.

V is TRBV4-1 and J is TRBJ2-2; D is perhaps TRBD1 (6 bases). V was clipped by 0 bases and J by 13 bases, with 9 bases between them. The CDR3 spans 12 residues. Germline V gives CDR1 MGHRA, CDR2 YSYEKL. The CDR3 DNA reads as TGCGCCAGCAGCCAAGACAGGGGTGGGCTGTTTTTT. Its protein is CASSQDRGGLFF.

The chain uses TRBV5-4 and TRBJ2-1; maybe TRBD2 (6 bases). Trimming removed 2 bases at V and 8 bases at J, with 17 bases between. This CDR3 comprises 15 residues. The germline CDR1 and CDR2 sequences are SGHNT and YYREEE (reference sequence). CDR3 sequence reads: CASSFSSVQVYEQFF. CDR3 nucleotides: TGTGCCAGCAGCTTCTCTAGCGTTCAGGTGTATGAGCAGTTCTTC.

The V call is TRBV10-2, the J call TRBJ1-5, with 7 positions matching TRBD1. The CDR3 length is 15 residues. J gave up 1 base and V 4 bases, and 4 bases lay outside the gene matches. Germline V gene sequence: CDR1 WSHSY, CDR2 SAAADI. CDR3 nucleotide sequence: TGCGCCAGCAGTGTGGCAGGGGGAAGCAATCAGCCCCAGCATTTT. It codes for CASSVAGGSNQPQHF.

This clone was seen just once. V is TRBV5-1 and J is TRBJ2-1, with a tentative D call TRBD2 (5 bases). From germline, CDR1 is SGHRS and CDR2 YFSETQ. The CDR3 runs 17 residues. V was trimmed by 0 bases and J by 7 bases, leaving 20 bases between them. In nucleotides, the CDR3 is TGCGCCAGCAGCTTGGCCGAAGGACTGATTCAGCTAAATGAGCAGTTCTTC. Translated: CASSLAEGLIQLNEQFF. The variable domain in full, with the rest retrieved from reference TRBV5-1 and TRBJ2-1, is KAGVTQTPRYLIKTRGQQVTLSCSPISGHRSVSWYQQTPGQGLQFLFEYFSETQRNKGNFPGRFSGRQFSNSRSEMNVSTLELGDSALYLCASSLAEGLIQLNEQFFGPGTRLTVL.

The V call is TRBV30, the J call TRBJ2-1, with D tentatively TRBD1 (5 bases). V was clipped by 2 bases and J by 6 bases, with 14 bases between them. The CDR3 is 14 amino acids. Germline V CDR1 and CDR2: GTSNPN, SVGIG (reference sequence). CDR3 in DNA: TGTGCCTGGAGTTCACAGGTACCTCCCAATGAGCAGTTCTTC. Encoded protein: CAWSSQVPPNEQFF.

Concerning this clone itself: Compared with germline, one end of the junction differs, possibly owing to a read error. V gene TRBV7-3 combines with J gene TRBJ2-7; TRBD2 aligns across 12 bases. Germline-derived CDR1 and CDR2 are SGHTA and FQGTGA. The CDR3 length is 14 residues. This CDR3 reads CASSSWGLAGGAHF. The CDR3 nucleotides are TGTGCCAGCAGCTCCTGGGGACTAGCGGGTGGCGCGCACTTC.

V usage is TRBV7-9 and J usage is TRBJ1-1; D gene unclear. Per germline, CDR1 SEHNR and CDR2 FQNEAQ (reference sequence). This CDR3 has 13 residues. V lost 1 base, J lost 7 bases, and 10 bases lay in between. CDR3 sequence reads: CASSLVTGVEAFF. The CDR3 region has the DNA TGTGCCAGCAGCTTAGTAACTGGTGTTGAAGCTTTCTTT.

In DNA, the CDR3 is TGTGCCTGGAGTGCCCCCTTCGGGGGGTTCCATGAGCAGTTCTTC. This encodes CAWSAPFGGFHEQFF. This sequence joins TRBV30 and TRBJ2-1; TRBD2 agrees at 7 bases. The germline CDR1 and CDR2 sequences are GTSNPN and SVGIG (reference sequence). The V segment lost 1 base and the J segment 8 bases; nucleotides outside the gene matches: 11. The length of the CDR3 is 15 residues. Based on the CDR3 plus reference TRBV30 and TRBJ2-1, the full variable domain is SQTIHQWPATLVQPVGSPLSLECTVEGTSNPNLYWYRQAAGRGLQLLFYSVGIGQISSEVPQNLSASRPQDRQFILSSKKLLLSDSGFYLCAWSAPFGGFHEQFFGPGTRLTVL.

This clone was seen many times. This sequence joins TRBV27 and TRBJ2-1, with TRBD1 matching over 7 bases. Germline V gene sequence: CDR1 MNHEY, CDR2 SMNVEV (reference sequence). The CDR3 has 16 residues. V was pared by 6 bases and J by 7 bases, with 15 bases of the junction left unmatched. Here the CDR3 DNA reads TGTGCCAGCAGAATACACAGGGGAAGGTCTACAAATGAGCAGTTCTTC. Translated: CASRIHRGRSTNEQFF.

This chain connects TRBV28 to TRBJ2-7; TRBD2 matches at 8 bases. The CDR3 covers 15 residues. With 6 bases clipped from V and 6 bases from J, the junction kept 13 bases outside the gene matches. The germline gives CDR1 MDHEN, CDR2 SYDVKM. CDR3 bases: TGTGCCAGCAGCCCCCCGTGGAGCGGGAGTGGCGAGCAGTACTTC. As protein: CASSPPWSGSGEQYF.

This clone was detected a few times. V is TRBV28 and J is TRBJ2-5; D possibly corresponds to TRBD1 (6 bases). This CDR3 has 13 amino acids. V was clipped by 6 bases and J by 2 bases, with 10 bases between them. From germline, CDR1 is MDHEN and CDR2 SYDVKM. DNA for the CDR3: TGTGCCAGCAGAAATCAGGGGCAAGAGACCCAGTACTTC. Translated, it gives CASRNQGQETQYF.

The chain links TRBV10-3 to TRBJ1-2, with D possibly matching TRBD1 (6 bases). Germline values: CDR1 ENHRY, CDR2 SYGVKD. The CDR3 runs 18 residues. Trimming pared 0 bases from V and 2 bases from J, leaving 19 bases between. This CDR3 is CAISESARTARLNYGYTF. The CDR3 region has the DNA TGTGCCATCAGTGAGTCAGCCCGGACAGCTCGATTAAACTATGGCTACACCTTC.

CDR3 loop: CASEDREVHEQYF. CDR3 nucleotide sequence: TGTGCCAGTGAGGACAGGGAGGTCCACGAGCAGTACTTC. This rearrangement joins TRBV10-3 to TRBJ2-7, with 8 positions matching TRBD1. This CDR3 has 13 amino acids. The germline V gene has CDR1 ENHRY and CDR2 SYGVKD. Trimming at V came to 10 bases and at J to 5 bases, leaving 10 bases not matched to a gene.

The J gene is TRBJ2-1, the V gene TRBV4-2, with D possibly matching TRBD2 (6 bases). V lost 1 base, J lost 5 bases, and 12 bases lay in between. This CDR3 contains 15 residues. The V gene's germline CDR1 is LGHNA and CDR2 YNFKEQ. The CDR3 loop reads CASSQVSGGNNEQFF. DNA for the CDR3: TGTGCCAGCAGCCAAGTTAGCGGCGGAAACAATGAGCAGTTCTTC.

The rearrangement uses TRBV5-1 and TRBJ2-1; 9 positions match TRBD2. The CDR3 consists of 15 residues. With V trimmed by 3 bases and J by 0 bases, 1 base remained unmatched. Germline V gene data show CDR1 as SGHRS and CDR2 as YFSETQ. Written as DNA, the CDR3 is TGCGCCAGCAGCTCAGCGGGAGGCTCCTACAATGAGCAGTTCTTC. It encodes CASSSAGGSYNEQFF.

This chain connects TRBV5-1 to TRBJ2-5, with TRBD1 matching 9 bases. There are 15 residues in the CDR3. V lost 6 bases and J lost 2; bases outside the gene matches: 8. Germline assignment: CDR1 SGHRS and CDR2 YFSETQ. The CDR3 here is CASIRTGGGQETQYF. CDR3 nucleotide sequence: TGCGCCAGCATACGTACAGGGGGCGGGCAAGAGACCCAGTACTTC.

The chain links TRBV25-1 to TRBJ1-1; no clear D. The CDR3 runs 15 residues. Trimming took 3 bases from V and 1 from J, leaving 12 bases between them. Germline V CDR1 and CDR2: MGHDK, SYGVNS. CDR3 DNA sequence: TGTGCCAGCAGTGATCCCTCGGTTGCGAACACTGAAGCTTTCTTT. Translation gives CASSDPSVANTEAFF.

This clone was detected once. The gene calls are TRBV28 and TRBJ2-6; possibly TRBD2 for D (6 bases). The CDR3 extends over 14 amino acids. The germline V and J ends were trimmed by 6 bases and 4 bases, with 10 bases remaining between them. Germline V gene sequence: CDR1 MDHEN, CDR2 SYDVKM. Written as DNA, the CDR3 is TGTGCCAGCAGGGAGGGAGCGGGGGCCAACGTCCTGACTTTC. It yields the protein CASREGAGANVLTF.

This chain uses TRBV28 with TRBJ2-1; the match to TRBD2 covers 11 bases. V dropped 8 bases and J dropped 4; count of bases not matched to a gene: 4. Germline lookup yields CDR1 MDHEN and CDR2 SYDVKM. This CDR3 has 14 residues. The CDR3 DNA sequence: TGTGCCAGCGTAGCGGGAGGGCCATACAATGAGCAGTTCTTC. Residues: CASVAGGPYNEQFF.

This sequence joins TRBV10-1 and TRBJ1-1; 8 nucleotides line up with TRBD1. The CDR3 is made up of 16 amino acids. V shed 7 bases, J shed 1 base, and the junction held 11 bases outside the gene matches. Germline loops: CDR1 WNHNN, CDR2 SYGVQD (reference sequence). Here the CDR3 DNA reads TGCGCCAGCATCGAACACATGACAGGGGAGAACACTGAAGCTTTCTTT. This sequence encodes CASIEHMTGENTEAFF.

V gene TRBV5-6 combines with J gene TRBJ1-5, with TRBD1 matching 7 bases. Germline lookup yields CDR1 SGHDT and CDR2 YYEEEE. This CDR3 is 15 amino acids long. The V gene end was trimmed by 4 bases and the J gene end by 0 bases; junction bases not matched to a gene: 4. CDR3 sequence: CASSVGGYSNQPQHF. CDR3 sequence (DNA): TGTGCCAGCAGCGTAGGGGGCTATAGCAATCAGCCCCAGCATTTT.

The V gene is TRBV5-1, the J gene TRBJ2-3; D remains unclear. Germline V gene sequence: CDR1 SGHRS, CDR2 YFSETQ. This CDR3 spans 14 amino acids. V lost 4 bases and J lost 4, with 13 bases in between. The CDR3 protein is CASSDPGSSDTQYF. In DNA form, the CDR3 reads TGCGCCAGCAGCGACCCCGGGTCCTCAGATACGCAGTATTTT. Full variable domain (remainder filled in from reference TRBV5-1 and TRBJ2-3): KAGVTQTPRYLIKTRGQQVTLSCSPISGHRSVSWYQQTPGQGLQFLFEYFSETQRNKGNFPGRFSGRQFSNSRSEMNVSTLELGDSALYLCASSDPGSSDTQYFGPGTRLTVL.

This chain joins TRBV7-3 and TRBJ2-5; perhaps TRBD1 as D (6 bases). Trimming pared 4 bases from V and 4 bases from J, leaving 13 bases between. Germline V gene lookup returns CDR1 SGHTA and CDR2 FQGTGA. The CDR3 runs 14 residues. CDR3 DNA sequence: TGTGCCAGCAGCTCCCAGGGGATTGGAGAGACCCAGTACTTC. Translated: CASSSQGIGETQYF. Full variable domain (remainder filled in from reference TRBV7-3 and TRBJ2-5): GAGVSQTPSNKVTEKGKYVELRCDPISGHTALYWYRQSLGQGPEFLIYFQGTGAADDSGLPNDRFFAVRPEGSVSTLKIQRTERGDSAVYLCASSSQGIGETQYFGPGTRLLVL.